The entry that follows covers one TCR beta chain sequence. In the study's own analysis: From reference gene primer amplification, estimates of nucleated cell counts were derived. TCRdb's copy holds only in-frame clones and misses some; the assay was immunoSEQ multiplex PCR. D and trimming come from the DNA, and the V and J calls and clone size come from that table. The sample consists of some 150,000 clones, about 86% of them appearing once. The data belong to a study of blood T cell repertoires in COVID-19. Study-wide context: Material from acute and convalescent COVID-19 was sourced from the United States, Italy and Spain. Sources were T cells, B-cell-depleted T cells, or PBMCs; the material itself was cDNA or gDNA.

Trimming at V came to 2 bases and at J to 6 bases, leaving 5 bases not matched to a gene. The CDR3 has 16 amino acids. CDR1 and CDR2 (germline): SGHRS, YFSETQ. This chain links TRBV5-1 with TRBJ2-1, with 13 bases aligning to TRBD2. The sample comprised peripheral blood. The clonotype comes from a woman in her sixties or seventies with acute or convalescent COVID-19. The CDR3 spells CASSFSGLAGTNEQFF. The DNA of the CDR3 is TGCGCCAGCAGCTTTTCGGGACTAGCGGGGACCAATGAGCAGTTCTTC.